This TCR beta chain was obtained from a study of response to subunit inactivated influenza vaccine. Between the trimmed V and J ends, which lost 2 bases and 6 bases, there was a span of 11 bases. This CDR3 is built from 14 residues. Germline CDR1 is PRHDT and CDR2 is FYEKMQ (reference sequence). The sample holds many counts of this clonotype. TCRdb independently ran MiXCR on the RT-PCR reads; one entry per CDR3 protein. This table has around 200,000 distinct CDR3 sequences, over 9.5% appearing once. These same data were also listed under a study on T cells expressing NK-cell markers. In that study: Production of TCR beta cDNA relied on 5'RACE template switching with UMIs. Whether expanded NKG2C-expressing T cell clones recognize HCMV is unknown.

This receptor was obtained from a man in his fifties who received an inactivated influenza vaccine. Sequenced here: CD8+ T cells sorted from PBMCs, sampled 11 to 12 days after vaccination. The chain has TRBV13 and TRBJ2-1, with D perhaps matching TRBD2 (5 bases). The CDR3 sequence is CASSLSGLPNEQFF. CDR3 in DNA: TGTGCCAGCAGCTTATCAGGACTCCCCAATGAGCAGTTCTTC.